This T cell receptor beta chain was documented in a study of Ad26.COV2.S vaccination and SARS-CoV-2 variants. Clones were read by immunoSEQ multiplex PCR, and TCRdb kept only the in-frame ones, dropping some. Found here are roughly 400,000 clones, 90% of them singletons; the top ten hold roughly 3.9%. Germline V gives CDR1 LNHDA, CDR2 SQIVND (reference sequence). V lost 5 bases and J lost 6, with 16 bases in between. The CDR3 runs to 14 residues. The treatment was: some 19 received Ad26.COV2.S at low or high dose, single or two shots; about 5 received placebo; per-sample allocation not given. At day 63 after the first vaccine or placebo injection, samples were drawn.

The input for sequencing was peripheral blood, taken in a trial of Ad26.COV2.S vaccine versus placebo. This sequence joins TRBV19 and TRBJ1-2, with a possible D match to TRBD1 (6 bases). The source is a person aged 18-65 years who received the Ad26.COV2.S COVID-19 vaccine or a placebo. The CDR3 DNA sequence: TGTGCCAGTAGTGCACATTCGAGGGGGGATGGCTACACCTTC. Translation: CASSAHSRGDGYTF. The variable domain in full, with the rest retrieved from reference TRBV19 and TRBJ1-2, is DGGITQSPKYLFRKEGQNVTLSCEQNLNHDAMYWYRQDPGQGLRLIYYSQIVNDFQKGDIAEGYSVSREKKESFPLTVTSAQKNPTAFYLCASSAHSRGDGYTFGSGTRLTVV.